This T cell receptor (beta chain) derives from a study of T cell responses to AZD1222 COVID-19 vaccine. Whole-study findings and limits: Repertoires were collected only later (after the peak T cell response had occurred). Clonal diversity was possibly underestimated, and the donors were mostly white British, with more females.

V dropped 1 base and J dropped 5 bases, with 15 bases sitting between them. The germline V gene has CDR1 SGHAT and CDR2 FQNNGV. CDR3 length: 16 residues. Turning to this clone: The target antigen is unknown.

Only in-frame clones appear in the TCRdb table, and some are missing; sequencing was by immunoSEQ multiplex PCR. The sample has 130,000 or so clones; under 90% are singletons. This sequence was found in an adult in good health. The rearrangement links TRBV11-2 to TRBJ2-1, with D tentatively TRBD2 (7 bases). Sequencing was performed on peripheral blood, taken on day 0 of AZD1222 vaccination. Here the CDR3 DNA reads TGTGCCAGCAGCTTAGCCTTCCGGGGGGCCGACAATGAGCAGTTCTTC. Translated, it gives CASSLAFRGADNEQFF.